This T cell receptor beta chain stems from a study of blood T cells in healthy people across ages. Study outcomes and limitations: Diversity of TCR beta correlated strongly with naive T cell percentage. Roughly linearly, TCR beta diversity per million T cells fell as age increased. Whereas aged donors had fewer naive CD4+ cells, long-lived donors had more of them and higher diversity.

This CDR3 comprises 13 residues. Germline V gene data show CDR1 as MGHDK and CDR2 as SYGVNS. For this clonotype: Its antigen is not known. A junction end diverges from the germline sequence, so it may reflect a read error.

Primed by a sample-barcoded 5' primer and a J-beta primer mix, a second PCR proceeded for 7 to 11 cycles. TCRdb redid the calling of the 5' RACE reads with MiXCR, one entry per CDR3 protein. The top ten clones hold about two fifths of a sample with 780,000 or so distinct CDR3 sequences, approximately 53% of them seen once. J is TRBJ2-7 and V is TRBV25-1, with a possible D match to TRBD2 (6 bases). The sequence was collected from a man older than 75 in good health. Material: blood. Here the CDR3 reads CASTEGGRTEQYF. In DNA form, the CDR3 reads TGTGCCAGCACTGAAGGAGGGCGGACCGAGCAGTACTTC.